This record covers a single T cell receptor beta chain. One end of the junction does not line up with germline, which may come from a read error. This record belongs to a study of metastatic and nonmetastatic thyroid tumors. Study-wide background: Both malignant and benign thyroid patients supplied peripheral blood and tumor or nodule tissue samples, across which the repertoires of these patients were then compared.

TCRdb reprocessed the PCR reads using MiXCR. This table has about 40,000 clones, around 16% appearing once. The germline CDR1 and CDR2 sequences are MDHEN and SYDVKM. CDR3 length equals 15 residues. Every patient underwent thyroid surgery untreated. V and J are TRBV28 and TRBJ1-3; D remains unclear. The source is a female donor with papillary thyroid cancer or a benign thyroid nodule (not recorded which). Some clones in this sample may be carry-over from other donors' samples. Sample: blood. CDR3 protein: CASSSHSPMGKTIYF. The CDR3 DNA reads TGTGCCAGCAGTTCGCACTCACCTATGGGAAAAACCATATATTTT.